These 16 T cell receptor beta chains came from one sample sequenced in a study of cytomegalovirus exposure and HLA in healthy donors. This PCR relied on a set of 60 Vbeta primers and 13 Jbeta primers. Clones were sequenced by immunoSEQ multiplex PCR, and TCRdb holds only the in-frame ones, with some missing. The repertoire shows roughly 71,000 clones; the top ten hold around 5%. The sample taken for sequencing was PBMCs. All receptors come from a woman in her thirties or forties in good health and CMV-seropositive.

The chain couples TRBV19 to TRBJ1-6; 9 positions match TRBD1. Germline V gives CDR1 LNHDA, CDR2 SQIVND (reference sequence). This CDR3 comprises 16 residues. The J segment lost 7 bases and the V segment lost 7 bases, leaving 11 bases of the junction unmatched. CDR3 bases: TGTGCCAGTACCCGGGACAGGGAAGGTTGGAATTCACCCCTCCACTTT. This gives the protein CASTRDREGWNSPLHF.

The CDR3 DNA reads TGCAGTGTAAGCGACAGAGAGACCCAGTACTTC. This encodes CSVSDRETQYF. The chain has TRBV20-1 and TRBJ2-5, with D perhaps TRBD1 (5 bases). V gave up 7 bases and J gave up 4 bases, with 10 bases separating them. The germline V gene has CDR1 DFQATT and CDR2 SNEGSKA (reference sequence). The CDR3 runs 11 residues.

CDR3 sequence reads: CASSLGPSRYEQYF. The CDR3 DNA follows: TGTGCCAGCAGCCTTGGGCCCAGTCGGTACGAGCAGTACTTC. This sequence joins TRBV6-5 and TRBJ2-5; D unclear. Gene TRBJ2-7 matches the end of the DNA better, so the J call may be wrong. Per the germline V gene, CDR1 is MNHEY and CDR2 is SVGAGI. The CDR3 length is 14 residues.

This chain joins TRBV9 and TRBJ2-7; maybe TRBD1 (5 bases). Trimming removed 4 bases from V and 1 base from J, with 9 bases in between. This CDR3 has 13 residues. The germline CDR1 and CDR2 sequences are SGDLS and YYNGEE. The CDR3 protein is CASSPRASYEQYF. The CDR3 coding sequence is TGTGCCAGCAGCCCCAGGGCGTCCTACGAGCAGTACTTC.

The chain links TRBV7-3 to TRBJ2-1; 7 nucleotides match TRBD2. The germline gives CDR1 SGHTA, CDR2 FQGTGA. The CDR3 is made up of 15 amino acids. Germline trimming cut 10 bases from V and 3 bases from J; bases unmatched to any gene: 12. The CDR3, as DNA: TGTGCCAATGAGGATGGCGGGAGTTGCTACAATGAGCAGTTCTTC. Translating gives CANEDGGSCYNEQFF.

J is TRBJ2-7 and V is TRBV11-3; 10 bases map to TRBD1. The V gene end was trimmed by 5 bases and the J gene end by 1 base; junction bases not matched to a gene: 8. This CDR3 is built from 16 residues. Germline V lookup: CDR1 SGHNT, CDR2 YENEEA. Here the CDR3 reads CASSPETGGASYEQYF. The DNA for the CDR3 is TGTGCCAGCAGCCCAGAGACAGGGGGCGCATCCTACGAGCAGTACTTC.

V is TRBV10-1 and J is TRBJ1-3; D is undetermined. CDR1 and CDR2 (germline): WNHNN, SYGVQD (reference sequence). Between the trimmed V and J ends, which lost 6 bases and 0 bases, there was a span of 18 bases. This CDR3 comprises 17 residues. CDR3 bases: TGCGCCAGCAGCACGGGTCTGTTGCGACCCTCTGGAAACACCATATATTTT. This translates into CASSTGLLRPSGNTIYF.

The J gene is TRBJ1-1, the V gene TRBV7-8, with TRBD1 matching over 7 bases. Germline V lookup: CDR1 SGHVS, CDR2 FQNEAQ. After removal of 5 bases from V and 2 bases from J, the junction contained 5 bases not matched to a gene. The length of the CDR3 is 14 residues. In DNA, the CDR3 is TGTGCCAGCAGCGGGGGACAGTTAAACACTGAAGCTTTCTTT. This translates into CASSGGQLNTEAFF.

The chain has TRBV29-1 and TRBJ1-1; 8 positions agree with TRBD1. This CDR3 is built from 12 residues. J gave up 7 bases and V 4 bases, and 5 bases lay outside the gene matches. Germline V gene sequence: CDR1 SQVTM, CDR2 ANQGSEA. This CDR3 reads CSVGQGIREAFF. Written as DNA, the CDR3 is TGCAGCGTTGGACAGGGGATCCGTGAAGCTTTCTTT.

The CDR3 DNA sequence: TGCGCCAGCAGCCAAGAAGAAGGGGGTAGCTACGAGCAGTACTTC. It is translated as CASSQEEGGSYEQYF. This chain connects TRBV4-3 to TRBJ2-7; tentatively, D is TRBD1 (6 bases). CDR3 length: 15 amino acids. V lost 0 bases, J lost 3 bases, and 12 bases lay in between. CDR1 and CDR2 from the germline V gene are LGHNA and YSLEER.

DNA of the CDR3: TGTGCCAGCAGTGCGGAGGGAGTGCAGCCCCAGCATTTT. This translates into CASSAEGVQPQHF. The chain carries TRBV6-1 and TRBJ1-5; D not certain. The V and J ends lost 4 bases and 7 bases respectively, with 11 bases between them. Germline V gene lookup returns CDR1 MNHNS and CDR2 SASEGT. CDR3 size: 13 residues.

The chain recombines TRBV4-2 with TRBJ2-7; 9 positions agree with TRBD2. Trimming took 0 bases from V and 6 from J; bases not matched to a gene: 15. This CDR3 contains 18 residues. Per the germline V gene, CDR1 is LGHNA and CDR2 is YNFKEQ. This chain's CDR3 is CASSQDLAGGALRREQYF. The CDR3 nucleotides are TGTGCCAGCAGCCAAGATCTGGCGGGAGGGGCCCTCCGGCGCGAGCAGTACTTC.

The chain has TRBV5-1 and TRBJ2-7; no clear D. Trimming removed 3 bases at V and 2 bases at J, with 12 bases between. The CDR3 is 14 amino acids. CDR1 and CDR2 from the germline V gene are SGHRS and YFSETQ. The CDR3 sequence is CASSSLESTYEQYF. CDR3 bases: TGCGCCAGCAGCTCCCTAGAATCAACCTACGAGCAGTACTTC.

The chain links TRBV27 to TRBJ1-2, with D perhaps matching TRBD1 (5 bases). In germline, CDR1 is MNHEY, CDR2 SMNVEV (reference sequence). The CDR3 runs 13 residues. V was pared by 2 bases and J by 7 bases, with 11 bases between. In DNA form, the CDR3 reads TGTGCCAGCAGTTTAAAGGGGTATACTGGCTACACCTTC. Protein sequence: CASSLKGYTGYTF.

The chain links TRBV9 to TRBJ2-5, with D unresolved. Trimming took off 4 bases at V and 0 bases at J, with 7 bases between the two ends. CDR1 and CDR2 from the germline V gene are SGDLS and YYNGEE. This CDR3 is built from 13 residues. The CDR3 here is CASSTDNQETQYF. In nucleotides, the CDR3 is TGTGCCAGCAGCACAGATAACCAAGAGACCCAGTACTTC.

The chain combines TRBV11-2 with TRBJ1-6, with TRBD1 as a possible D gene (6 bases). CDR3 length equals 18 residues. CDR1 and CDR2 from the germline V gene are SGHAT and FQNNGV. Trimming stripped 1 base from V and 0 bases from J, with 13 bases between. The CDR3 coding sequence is TGTGCCAGCAGCTTAGTACCGGGAGGGGGCTCCTATAATTCACCCCTCCACTTT. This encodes CASSLVPGGGSYNSPLHF.